The clone carrying this TCR beta chain has at least ten counts. The target antigen is unknown. The data originate from a study of identical twins. Study observations and caveats: Researchers reported weaker excess twin sharing in beta out-of-frame sequences.

Germline V CDR1 and CDR2: LGHDT, YNNKEL (reference sequence). V was pared by 0 bases and J by 8 bases, with 11 bases between. The CDR3 is 14 residues long. One entry per CDR3 protein, called by TCRdb with MiXCR from the 5' RACE reads. The repertoire consists of over 550,000 distinct CDR3 sequences, with 7.1% occurring once and the leading ten covering around 1.6%. The sample also formed part of further work on yellow fever vaccine responses in identical twins.

The TCR comes from a woman aged 18 to 35 in good health. The sample was PBMCs. The chain couples TRBV3-1 to TRBJ2-1; TRBD1 is a possible D gene (5 bases). The CDR3 DNA reads TGTGCCAGCAGCCAAGATGCAGGGTGGCATGAGCAGTTCTTC. Amino acid sequence: CASSQDAGWHEQFF.